The sequence of this T cell receptor beta chain was determined in a study of type 1 regulatory T cells. T-allo10 cells from the graft donor were described as anergic, host-alloantigen-specific, and alloantigen-specific suppressors. This clonotype was found a few times. What it recognizes is unknown. One entry per CDR3 protein, called by TCRdb with MiXCR from the reads. The table has about 68,000 distinct CDR3 sequences, 55% to 80% seen once. Sequenced sample: cultured T cells, either the whole culture or a sorted T cell fraction (not recorded which). Subset in this sample: Tr1-enriched cell product generated in vitro against host alloantigens. The TCR comes from a human donor in good health.

The CDR3 loop is CSATTSGGGTDTQYF. The CDR3 DNA reads TGCAGTGCCACTACTAGCGGGGGGGGCACAGATACGCAGTATTTT. The rearrangement joins TRBV20-1 to TRBJ2-3; 13 bases are shared with TRBD2. Germline trimming cut 6 bases from V and 1 base from J; bases unmatched to any gene: 4. This CDR3 spans 15 amino acids. CDR1 is DFQATT, CDR2 SNEGSKA, per germline (reference sequence).